The 32 T cell receptor beta chains reported below all come from one sample, sequenced in a study of T cell responses to AZD1222 COVID-19 vaccine. Method: immunoSEQ multiplex PCR; TCRdb's copy keeps in-frame clones and lacks some. The table has about 120,000 clones, about 90% seen once; the top ten hold approximately 8%. The sequencing used peripheral blood, collected 28 days after the second AZD1222 dose. The source is an adult who received the AZD1222 COVID-19 vaccine.

This clone was seen a single time. This chain links TRBV4-1 with TRBJ2-3; D remains ambiguous. Between the trimmed V and J ends, which lost 4 bases and 0 bases, there was a span of 5 bases. The length of the CDR3 is 13 residues. CDR1 is MGHRA, CDR2 YSYEKL, per germline. CDR3 sequence reads: CASSPTSTDTQYF. CDR3 sequence (DNA): TGCGCCAGCAGCCCTACCAGCACAGATACGCAGTATTTT.

CDR3 sequence: CASSSGRSETQYF. The CDR3 bases are TGTGCCAGCAGCTCCGGACGTTCGGAGACCCAGTACTTC. V gene TRBV4-2 combines with J gene TRBJ2-5; no reliable D call. The CDR3 length is 13 residues. Between the trimmed V and J ends, which lost 5 bases and 5 bases, there was a span of 12 bases. The germline CDR1 and CDR2 sequences are LGHNA and YNFKEQ.

The rearrangement joins TRBV6-4 to TRBJ1-5, with D possibly being TRBD1 (5 bases). The CDR3 is made up of 13 amino acids. Germline lookup yields CDR1 MRHNA and CDR2 SNTAGT. The V and J ends lost 3 bases and 6 bases respectively, with 9 bases between them. The DNA of the CDR3 is TGTGCCAGCAGTGAAGGGGTGGGTCAGCCCCAGCATTTT. Amino acids: CASSEGVGQPQHF.

The gene calls are TRBV5-1 and TRBJ2-5, with D maybe TRBD1 (6 bases). Germline-derived CDR1 and CDR2 are SGHRS and YFSETQ. This CDR3 has 14 residues. The germline V and J ends were trimmed by 2 bases and 1 base, with 9 bases remaining between them. CDR3 sequence: CASSLGTFQETQYF. The CDR3 DNA reads as TGCGCCAGCAGCTTAGGGACATTCCAAGAGACCCAGTACTTC.

Comments on this clone: The germline gene is not matched at one end of the junction; a read error may be the cause. The chain employs TRBV7-7 and TRBJ2-5, with TRBD1 matching 10 bases. The CDR3 is made up of 16 amino acids. Germline V gives CDR1 SSHAT, CDR2 FNYEAQ (reference sequence). DNA of the CDR3: TGTGCTAGCAGCTTAGGGAAGACAGGGGGCGCAGAGACCCAGTACTTC. Encoded protein: CASSLGKTGGAETQYF.

This chain links TRBV4-2 with TRBJ2-7, with D possibly TRBD1 on 5 matching bases. CDR3 size: 13 residues. V lost 2 bases and J lost 5, with 10 bases in between. The V gene's germline CDR1 is LGHNA and CDR2 YNFKEQ. The CDR3 DNA is TGTGCCAGCAGCCAAAACAGGAACAACGAGCAGTACTTC. It is translated as CASSQNRNNEQYF.

The genes are TRBV6-2 or TRBV6-3 and TRBJ1-2; the D is unclear. Trimming took off 2 bases at V and 7 bases at J, with 14 bases between the two ends. This CDR3 contains 14 residues. CDR1 and CDR2 (germline): MNHEY, SVGEGT. CDR3 bases: TGTGCCAGCAGTTACCGAGGCCTGCCTGTTGGCTACACCTTC. As protein: CASSYRGLPVGYTF.

This clone was picked up a small number of times. The chain joins TRBV19 to TRBJ2-2; D ambiguous. V lost 6 bases, J lost 1 base, and 18 bases lay in between. Germline V gene sequence: CDR1 LNHDA, CDR2 SQIVND (reference sequence). The CDR3 totals 17 residues. The CDR3 here is CASRILRHTKNTGELFF. The CDR3 bases are TGTGCCAGTAGAATCCTAAGACACACGAAGAACACCGGGGAGCTGTTTTTT.

The sample holds one count of this clone. CDR3 protein: CASSLDGPHTQYF. The CDR3 nucleotides are TGTGCCAGCAGCCTCGACGGCCCGCATACGCAGTATTTT. The chain uses TRBV5-4 and TRBJ2-3; the D is unclear. This CDR3 has 13 residues. Between the trimmed V and J ends, which lost 4 bases and 7 bases, there was a span of 13 bases. Germline V gene sequence: CDR1 SGHNT, CDR2 YYREEE (reference sequence).

This clone has a single count. The chain carries TRBV10-3 and TRBJ1-3; D might be TRBD1 (6 bases). This CDR3 region has 17 residues. V lost 6 bases and J 1 base, leaving 19 bases between the germline ends. Germline-derived CDR1 and CDR2 are ENHRY and SYGVKD. The CDR3 sequence: CAIRNNREISSGNTIYF. Here the CDR3 DNA reads TGTGCCATCAGAAATAACAGGGAGATTAGTTCTGGAAACACCATATATTTT.

The chain employs TRBV27 and TRBJ1-5; D uncertain. Germline CDR1 and CDR2: MNHEY and SMNVEV (reference sequence). V lost 8 bases to trimming and J lost 0 bases, with 11 bases between them. The CDR3 runs 14 residues. In DNA form, the CDR3 reads TGTGCCAGCCGCTACAGTTATAGCAATCAGCCCCAGCATTTT. Residues: CASRYSYSNQPQHF.

This chain connects TRBV5-5 to TRBJ2-1; 15 bases are shared with TRBD2. The CDR3 contains 17 residues. CDR1 SGHKS and CDR2 YYEKEE come from the germline V gene (reference sequence). V shed 4 bases and J 8 bases; nucleotides not matched to a gene: 10. CDR3 DNA sequence: TGTGCCAGCAGCGCTGGACTAGCGGGGGGGACTTTGTATGAGCAGTTCTTC. Translating it yields CASSAGLAGGTLYEQFF.

This chain uses TRBV12-3 or TRBV12-4 with TRBJ1-4; no firm D call. This CDR3 contains 12 residues. Trimming left V 4 bases short and J 6 bases short, with 6 bases between. The CDR3 DNA reads as TGTGCCAGCAGTTATTCGGATGAAAAACTGTTTTTT. Its protein product is CASSYSDEKLFF.

The CDR3 loop is CASSQAGFEKLFF. The DNA for the CDR3 is TGTGCCAGCAGCCAAGCGGGGTTTGAAAAACTGTTTTTT. This sequence joins TRBV3-1 (or the pseudogene TRBV3-2) and TRBJ1-4; no definite D call. Trimming removed 1 base from V and 7 bases from J, with 7 bases in between. The CDR3 is 13 residues long. Germline assignment: CDR1 LGHDT and CDR2 YNNKEL (reference sequence).

V and J are TRBV5-1 and TRBJ1-3, with no clear D. There are 14 residues in the CDR3. CDR1 and CDR2 from the germline V gene are SGHRS and YFSETQ. V lost 0 bases and J lost 11, with 15 bases in between. The CDR3 nucleotides read TGCGCCAGCAGCTTGGGGACGCCGAGTGATGCCATATATTTT. Protein: CASSLGTPSDAIYF.

J is TRBJ1-5 and V is TRBV7-9; unclear D gene. Per the germline V gene, CDR1 is SEHNR and CDR2 is FQNEAQ (reference sequence). CDR3 length: 12 amino acids. V shed 3 bases and J shed 4 bases, with 4 bases lying between them. Written as DNA, the CDR3 is TGTGCCAGCAGCTTCAGTAATCAGCCCCAGCATTTT. This translates into CASSFSNQPQHF.

This chain connects TRBV5-1 to TRBJ1-1, with 7 bases lining up with TRBD1. Per the germline V gene, CDR1 is SGHRS and CDR2 is YFSETQ. The CDR3 covers 16 residues. V was pared by 1 base and J by 1 base, with 7 bases of the junction left unmatched. The CDR3 DNA is TGCGCCAGCAGCTTGCACAGGGGTCAGGGGAACACTGAAGCTTTCTTT. Amino acid sequence: CASSLHRGQGNTEAFF.

This rearrangement joins TRBV7-9 to TRBJ2-6; 9 positions agree with TRBD1. Germline CDR1 is SEHNR and CDR2 is FQNEAQ (reference sequence). J gave up 2 bases and V 5 bases, and 10 bases lay outside the gene matches. There are 18 residues in the CDR3. CDR3 DNA: TGTGCCAGCAGCCCCTCTCCTGGGACAGGGACTGGGGCCAACGTCCTGACTTTC. This codes for CASSPSPGTGTGANVLTF.

V and J are TRBV27 and TRBJ1-1, with TRBD1 as a possible D gene (5 bases). The V gene lost 0 bases and the J gene lost 1 base, with 12 bases spanning the gap. The CDR3 runs to 16 residues. CDR1 is MNHEY, CDR2 SMNVEV, per germline (reference sequence). CDR3 bases: TGTGCCAGCAGTTTATCACCGGGACCGACGAACACTGAAGCTTTCTTT. It encodes CASSLSPGPTNTEAFF.

J is TRBJ1-2 and V is TRBV28, with TRBD1 identical over 10 bases. CDR1 and CDR2 from the germline V gene are MDHEN and SYDVKM. This CDR3 is 15 amino acids long. The junction had 10 bases not matched to a gene; V was cut back by 7 bases and J by 5 bases. CDR3 sequence: CASTQGDRGGYGYTF. CDR3 bases: TGTGCCAGCACCCAGGGGGACAGGGGAGGATATGGCTACACCTTC.

This chain joins TRBV5-5 and TRBJ2-1; D call uncertain. Germline V gene data show CDR1 as SGHKS and CDR2 as YYEKEE (reference sequence). The CDR3 consists of 13 residues. V shed 0 bases and J shed 4 bases, with 5 bases lying between them. The CDR3 region has the DNA TGTGCCAGCAGCTTGGACCCTTACAATGAGCAGTTCTTC. Residues: CASSLDPYNEQFF.

The chain is built from TRBV5-5 and TRBJ1-1; D is unresolved. The CDR3 has 13 residues. Germline CDR1 is SGHKS and CDR2 is YYEKEE (reference sequence). V lost 2 bases to trimming and J lost 3 bases, with 8 bases between them. The CDR3 DNA reads TGTGCCAGCAGCTTTCTGGTGGACACTGAAGCTTTCTTT. Protein product: CASSFLVDTEAFF.

This chain uses TRBV19 with TRBJ2-3; D gene ambiguous. Between the trimmed V and J ends, which lost 5 bases and 2 bases, there was a span of 14 bases. Germline CDR1 reads LNHDA; CDR2 reads SQIVND (reference sequence). This CDR3 has 15 residues. CDR3 bases: TGTGCCAGTAGTTCCCGGGTCGAAAACACAGATACGCAGTATTTT. This codes for CASSSRVENTDTQYF.

This chain links TRBV2 with TRBJ2-1; TRBD1 matches 8 bases. The CDR3 contains 14 residues. Germline CDR1 reads SNHLY; CDR2 reads FYNNEI. V was clipped by 7 bases and J by 7 bases; unmatched bases: 9. The CDR3 DNA follows: TGTGCCAGCAAGGGCGCAGGGGGCGAAAATGAGCAGTTCTTC. Its translation is CASKGAGGENEQFF.

V gene TRBV28 combines with J gene TRBJ1-2; 11 nucleotides line up with TRBD1. Germline V lookup: CDR1 MDHEN, CDR2 SYDVKM. With 6 bases clipped from V and 7 bases from J, the junction kept 7 bases outside the gene matches. The CDR3 loop spans 14 amino acids. CDR3 sequence: CASRPGQGAGGYTF. DNA for the CDR3: TGTGCCAGCAGACCCGGACAGGGGGCGGGTGGCTACACCTTC.

This clone has more than one count but fewer than ten. The CDR3 loop is CASSLHPGQSYEQYF. The CDR3 nucleotides are TGTGCCAGCAGCTTACACCCTGGGCAATCCTACGAGCAGTACTTC. J is TRBJ2-7 and V is TRBV28; D unclear. Trimming left V 6 bases short and J 1 base short, with 16 bases between. The CDR3 is 15 residues long. CDR1 and CDR2 (germline): MDHEN, SYDVKM.

The chain uses TRBV21-1 and TRBJ1-2. TRBV21-1 has pseudogene status. The CDR3 consists of 11 residues. The CDR3 DNA follows: TGTGCCAGCATACCTAACTATGGCTACACCTTC. This codes for CASIPNYGYTF.

V is TRBV6-2 or TRBV6-3 and J is TRBJ1-1; D gene unclear. V was clipped by 5 bases and J by 0 bases, with 13 bases between them. Germline V CDR1 and CDR2: MNHEY, SVGEGT. This CDR3 comprises 15 residues. CDR3 DNA sequence: TGTGCCAGCAGTAACGGGTGGTACCTGAACACTGAAGCTTTCTTT. Residues: CASSNGWYLNTEAFF.

The genes are TRBV5-1 and TRBJ2-2, with TRBD1 identical over 9 bases. The CDR3 has 18 residues. In germline, CDR1 is SGHRS, CDR2 YFSETQ. Trimming removed 0 bases from V and 1 base from J; junction bases left unmatched: 7. The CDR3 region has the DNA TGCGCCAGCAGCTTGGTGGGTGCGGGACAGGGGAACACCGGGGAGCTGTTTTTT. Translating it yields CASSLVGAGQGNTGELFF.

The chain combines TRBV10-3 with TRBJ2-4; TRBD1 might be the D (6 bases). V was pared by 4 bases and J by 0 bases, with 10 bases between. The germline gives CDR1 ENHRY, CDR2 SYGVKD. The CDR3 loop spans 15 amino acids. This CDR3 is CAISAGAIAKNIQYF. The CDR3 coding sequence is TGTGCCATCAGTGCAGGGGCGATAGCCAAAAACATTCAGTACTTC.

The chain carries TRBV5-1 and TRBJ2-1; 10 bases match TRBD2. The CDR3 covers 15 residues. CDR1 SGHRS and CDR2 YFSETQ come from the germline V gene. V was pared by 3 bases and J by 7 bases, with 7 bases of the junction left unmatched. The chain's CDR3 is CASSSELAGANEQFF. Written as DNA, the CDR3 is TGCGCCAGCAGCTCCGAGCTAGCGGGAGCAAATGAGCAGTTCTTC. The whole variable domain, filled in from reference TRBV5-1 and TRBJ2-1, reads KAGVTQTPRYLIKTRGQQVTLSCSPISGHRSVSWYQQTPGQGLQFLFEYFSETQRNKGNFPGRFSGRQFSNSRSEMNVSTLELGDSALYLCASSSELAGANEQFFGPGTRLTVL.

A word on this clone: A read error is possible here, since a much larger clone lies one base away. V gene TRBV28 combines with J gene TRBJ2-7; D ambiguous. Germline loops: CDR1 MDHEN, CDR2 SYDVKM. V was pared by 2 bases and J by 2 bases, with 4 bases between. The CDR3 loop spans 12 amino acids. CDR3 DNA: TGTGCCAGCAGTTTAAAAGCCTACGAGCAGTACTTC. Translated: CASSLKAYEQYF.